This TCR beta chain was retrieved from a study of cytomegalovirus exposure and HLA in healthy donors (dated by TCRdb to between 2016 and 2019). Notes on the research overall: An earlier analysis of under 600 of the donors reported 250 to 300 Gb of sequence data and roughly 110 million unique TCR beta sequences from about 179 million T cells. An early release that covered several hundred HLA-typed donors contained approximately 300 gigabases of sequencing data and around 80 million unique TCR sequences. Of the 300 to 450 genotyped donors, 81% fell in the genetic ancestry cluster associated with self-reported Caucasian donors. The aim of the study was to test whether cataloging public T cell receptors could identify signatures of past pathogen exposure. The T cell repertoires of 550 to 850 subjects were profiled by immunosequencing and related to cytomegalovirus serostatus. Besides the first cohort of 550 to 750 subjects, a separate validation cohort made up of over 95 different subjects was used. High-throughput TCR immunosequencing, statistical association of individual TCRs with disease status, and machine learning were combined to predict cytomegalovirus infection status. A later analysis re-examined previously published TCR beta repertoires from around 670 donors and added high-resolution HLA genotyping to investigate patterns of TCR occurrence. The later analysis used no new phenotypic data to find candidate immune exposures, relying instead on TCR beta sequences and their occurrence across donors. An earlier analysis of around 580 of the donors used high-throughput TCR beta sequencing to judge whether each TCR beta V gene segment behaved as functional or pseudogenic. Donor age, sex, ethnicity and CMV serostatus were compiled alongside the repertoire data. In a later genetic analysis, genome-wide SNP genotypes for about three fifths of the roughly 670 donors were used, and that subset was treated as a discovery cohort. All discovery cohort repertoires had been generated using a single sequencing platform. Class I and class II HLA loci were covered by the typing at four-digit resolution. The number of typed donors differed by locus: about 620-640 for A, B, C, DRB1 and DQB1; 522 for DQA1; some 590 for DPA1; and about 450 for DPB1. Four to six DR-DQ haplotypes were handled as single units for association and clustering, since linkage in the cohort was strong. On average, roughly 240,000 unique TCR beta nucleotide sequences were sequenced per donor among more than 350 genotyped donors of the cohort, with 15% to 20% of those sequences being non-productive.

Worth noting for this clone: Its antigen is unknown. The input lacks base qualities; no much larger clone sits a single base away.

For CDR1 and CDR2, the germline V gene lists SQVTM and ANQGSEA. The CDR3 runs 12 residues from the cysteine to the phenylalanine. Only the CDR3 DNA stays, 36 bases, in frame from base 1. The V and J ends are trimmed by 1 base and 2 bases, leaving 5 bases between them. The method was the immunoSEQ multiplex PCR assay. A mixture of 60 forward primers for TCR Vbeta segments and 13 reverse primers for TCR Jbeta segments was used in the multiplex PCR. The CDR3 region of rearranged TCR beta genes was amplified from genomic DNA with a multiplex PCR assay. On the Illumina HiSeq System, the amplified TCR beta libraries were sequenced as 87-base-pair reads. From the authors' description of their analysis: Across the 700 or so repertoires, a later analysis counted some 81 million unique TCR beta chains, about 10 million of which were shared by at least two donors. To remove PCR and sequencing errors, raw reads were error-corrected and collapsed into unique sequences using a nearest-neighbor algorithm that merged closely related sequences. To assign V, D and J gene segments, CDR3 sequences were aligned to IMGT reference sequences. For a sequence to be retained, a match of at least six nucleotides was required to both a V gene segment and a J gene segment. A rearrangement counted as productive if the CDR3 had no stop codons and remained in frame with V and J, and every other rearrangement counted as non-productive. Following IMGT convention, CDR3 was defined as the stretch from the second conserved V-encoded cysteine up to the conserved J-encoded phenylalanine. Sequences without an unambiguous match to a single V gene segment were excluded from the earlier analysis of over 500 of the donors. An earlier analysis of fewer than 750 of the donors called V segments functional above 56.7% productive rearrangements and segregating when the between-donor standard deviation exceeded 5%. A statistical classification framework was developed to diagnose cytomegalovirus status using the catalog of TCR beta chain sequences. V and J gene assignment, in a later analysis, came from comparing TCR nucleotide sequences with IMGT/GENE-DB human TR gene sequences. The TCRdist pipeline was used in a later analysis to assign CDR3 sequences and most-parsimonious VDJ recombination scenarios. In a later analysis, each TCR beta chain was defined by its CDR3 amino acid sequence together with its V-gene family, and reads lacking a unique V-gene family were excluded. In a later analysis, 450 to 600 highly shared, low-generation-probability nucleotide sequences were removed to address suspected cross-contamination and a sequencing artifact. A later analysis calculated a clonal expansion index for each public chain from normalized within-repertoire ranks of inferred template counts. In a later analysis, generation probabilities were computed using a VDJ recombination model fitted to out-of-frame rearrangements, and the results were checked against IGoR. A later analysis scored TCR-TCR, TCR-HLA and TCR-CMV co-occurrence with hypergeometric tests, applying a repertoire-size bias correction to TCR pairs. To estimate false discovery rates, a later analysis permuted the HLA or CMV assignments 20 times. A later analysis grouped co-occurring TCRs with DBSCAN, adding TCRdist sequence similarity when clustering within HLA-allele-positive subsets. For co-occurrence clustering, repertoires with fewer than 30,000 or more than 120,000 public chains were excluded, along with five or six repertoires with anomalous nucleotide sharing. In TCRdb, the immuneACCESS table is reduced to in-frame sequences with V and J assigned. These tables do not hold every clone; where another copy was compared, an unresolved V gene accounts for under half, and the others remain unexplained. V, J and clone size are taken as reported in that table, and D and trimming were inferred from the DNA itself. Within this sample are 190,000 or so clones, with around 86% of them counted one time only. Roughly 10% of the sample is in the top ten clones.

What the study reported, not specific to this receptor: A total of 150 to 200 TCR beta chains were listed by the study as associated with cytomegalovirus. A later analysis reported that several top co-occurrence clusters appeared linked to parvovirus B19, influenza, CMV and Epstein-Barr virus. Because some donors lacked HLA typing at each locus, the association tests relied only on the typed subset. Because counts were too low, about 17 rarely observed V segments, including chromosome 9 orphons, were excluded from the earlier analysis of 587 of the donors. Compared with the roughly 670-donor mean, donors in an Asian-associated ancestry cluster had fewer N-insertions in productive TCRs, according to a later genetic analysis. Most TCR sequences were observed very rarely across donors, whereas some public TCRs were present in many individuals. A few of the identified cytomegalovirus-associated TCR beta chains were confirmed in vitro to be specific for cytomegalovirus antigens. The cohort was sequenced for TCR beta chains only, and without alpha or paired-chain data the features that could be detected were limited. The only immune exposure information available for the cohort was CMV serostatus. An association between a missense DCLRE1C variant and V-gene and J-gene trimming of TCR beta chains was found in a later genetic analysis and replicated in an independent cohort. The classifier was reported to diagnose cytomegalovirus status with high specificity and sensitivity in both the original cohort and the validation cohort. A cluster of highly shared sequence variants was judged likely to represent a technical artifact of the sequencing pipeline. In a later analysis, 16,951 TCR beta sequences were associated with specific HLA alleles at a false discovery rate of 0.05. Some IMGT-functional V segments, including TRBV6-2 and TRBV6-3, could not be distinguished by the 87-base-pair reads and were therefore excluded. Broadly in line with IMGT annotations, most TCR beta V segments showed up in productive rearrangements about 90% or about 30% of the time in an earlier analysis of roughly 590 of the donors. A later analysis found that most CMV-associated TCR beta chains appeared HLA-restricted, with HLA associations seemingly driven largely by CMV exposure. In a later analysis, HLA-associated TCR beta chains showed more clonal expansion and lower generation probabilities than non-associated chains that were equally common. Linkage disequilibrium might explain the correlated functional status among segregating V segments, but an unknown experimental factor could not be excluded. The authors suggested that the approach could potentially be generalized to other disease states and immunological phenotypes. The presence/absence analyses assumed that sequencing depth was roughly uniform across donors, and that assumption may not be true. A further reported finding was that TCR beta sequences accurately predicted the HLA-A and HLA-B alleles for most subjects in the first cohort. According to a later analysis, TCR association rates differed among HLA loci, with DRB1 alleles showing the most associated TCRs and HLA-C alleles showing the fewest. Assigning TCR associations to individual alleles was difficult when HLA alleles, especially DR and DQ, strongly co-occurred.

The cohort comprised hundreds of healthy bone marrow donors. Cohort members were all nominally healthy when sampled, although unrecorded immune exposures were likely present. The donor was CMV seropositive and belonged to the group of 250 to 300 seropositive cohort members. A peripheral blood sample was collected from each donor, and TCR beta sequencing was performed on peripheral blood mononuclear cells. Genomic DNA was extracted from the blood cell samples with the Qiagen DNeasy Blood Extraction Kit. The receptor comes from a woman between 45 and 60 years old in good health and CMV-seropositive. The receptor chain draws on TRBV29-1 and TRBJ2-5, with an unclear D gene assignment. The sequenced sample was PBMCs. The encoded CDR3 is CSVEGAQETQYF. The DNA is as follows: TGCAGCGTTGAAGGGGCGCAAGAGACCCAGTACTTC. The variable domain in full, with residues beyond the CDR3 obtained from the reference TRBV29-1 and TRBJ2-5 genes, is SAVISQKPSRDICQRGTSLTIQCQVDSQVTMMFWYRQQPGQSLTLIATANQGSEATYESGFVIDKFPISRPNLTFSTLTVSNMSPEDSSIYLCSVEGAQETQYFGPGTRLLVL.